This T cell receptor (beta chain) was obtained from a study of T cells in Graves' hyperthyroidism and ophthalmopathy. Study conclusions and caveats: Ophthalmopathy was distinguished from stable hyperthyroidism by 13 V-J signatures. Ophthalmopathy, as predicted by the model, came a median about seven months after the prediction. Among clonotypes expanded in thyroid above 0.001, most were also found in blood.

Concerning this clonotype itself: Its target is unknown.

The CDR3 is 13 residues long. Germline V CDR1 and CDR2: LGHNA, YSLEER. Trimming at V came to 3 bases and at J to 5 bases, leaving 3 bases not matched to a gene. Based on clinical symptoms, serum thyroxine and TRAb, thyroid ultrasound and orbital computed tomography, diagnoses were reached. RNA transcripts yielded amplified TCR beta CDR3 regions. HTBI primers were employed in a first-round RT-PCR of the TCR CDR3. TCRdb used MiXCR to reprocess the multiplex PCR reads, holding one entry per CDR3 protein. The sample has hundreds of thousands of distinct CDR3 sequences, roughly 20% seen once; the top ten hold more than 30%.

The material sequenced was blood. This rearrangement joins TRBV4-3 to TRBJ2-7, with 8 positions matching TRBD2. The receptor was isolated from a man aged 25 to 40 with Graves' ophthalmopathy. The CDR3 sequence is CASSQGTRDEQYF. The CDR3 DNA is TGCGCCAGCAGCCAGGGGACTAGGGACGAGCAGTACTTC.